One and the same sample provided the 23 T cell receptor beta chains below, sequenced in a study of T cell repertoires in cytomegalovirus infection. One entry per CDR3 protein, called by TCRdb with MiXCR from the reads. The sample carries approximately 1,000,000 distinct CDR3 sequences, roughly 30% recorded once. These TCRs' antigens remain unknown. The specimen comprised cultured CD8+ T cells from PBMCs, sampled from culture after CMV antigen stimulation. These receptors were collected from a human donor in good health (CMV status not recorded). Some clones in this sample may be carry-over from other donors' samples.

The chain joins TRBV6-1 to TRBJ1-3; D is uncertain. This CDR3 contains 17 residues. V gave up 0 bases and J gave up 0 bases, with 12 bases separating them. Germline-derived CDR1 and CDR2 are MNHNS and SASEGT. CDR3 sequence (DNA): TGTGCCAGCAGTGAAGCCTTCCCCGGCCTCTCTGGAAACACCATATATTTT. It codes for CASSEAFPGLSGNTIYF.

This clonotype occurred a few times. The chain uses TRBV5-6 and TRBJ1-1; D is uncertain. The germline V and J ends were trimmed by 3 bases and 1 base, with 10 bases remaining between them. The CDR3 has 14 amino acids. Per the germline V gene, CDR1 is SGHDT and CDR2 is YYEEEE. CDR3 sequence: CASSWAPGNTEAFF. The CDR3 DNA is TGTGCCAGCAGCTGGGCCCCGGGGAACACTGAAGCTTTCTTT.

The chain couples TRBV25-1 to TRBJ1-1, with 10 bases fitting TRBD1. CDR1 and CDR2 (germline): MGHDK, SYGVNS. CDR3 size: 17 residues. V dropped 3 bases and J dropped 3; count of bases not matched to a gene: 10. The CDR3 region has the DNA TGTGCCAGCAGTGAGTATTTCGGGACAGGGGAGGACACTGAAGCTTTCTTT. It codes for CASSEYFGTGEDTEAFF. The full variable domain, its missing parts supplied by reference TRBV25-1 and TRBJ1-1, is EADIYQTPRYLVIGTGKKITLECSQTMGHDKMYWYQQDPGMELHLIHYSYGVNSTEKGDLSSESTVSRIRTEHFPLTLESARPSHTSQYLCASSEYFGTGEDTEAFFGQGTRLTVV.

The chain combines TRBV5-6 with TRBJ2-7; 10 bases map to TRBD2. V lost 10 bases and J lost 2; bases outside the gene matches: 9. Germline CDR1 SGHDT, CDR2 YYEEEE. This CDR3 region has 14 residues. CDR3 in amino acids: CASRLAGLTYEQYV. The CDR3 DNA is TGTGCCTCGAGACTAGCGGGCTTAACCTACGAGCAGTACGTC.

This clonotype has only a few counts. V is TRBV4-1 and J is TRBJ1-4; D possibly corresponds to TRBD1 (5 bases). The CDR3 extends over 16 amino acids. Germline lookup yields CDR1 MGHRA and CDR2 YSYEKL. The ends were cut back, 0 bases at V and 6 bases at J, with 14 bases in the middle. The CDR3 nucleotides read TGCGCCAGCAGCCAAGATTACCCGGGGGGGTATGAAAAACTGTTTTTT. Its protein product is CASSQDYPGGYEKLFF.

The V call is TRBV6-1, the J call TRBJ1-1; D possibly corresponds to TRBD1 (5 bases). The length of the CDR3 is 12 residues. Trimming pared 3 bases from V and 6 bases from J, leaving 8 bases between. Germline-derived CDR1 and CDR2 are MNHNS and SASEGT. The CDR3 region is CASSDVGAEAFF. CDR3 DNA: TGTGCCAGCAGTGACGTGGGGGCTGAAGCTTTCTTT.

This clonotype was recorded at least ten times. CDR3 bases: TGTGCCTCGTGGGAGCAGAGGAACACCGGGGAGCTGTTTTTT. This sequence encodes CASWEQRNTGELFF. V usage is TRBV7-2 and J usage is TRBJ2-2; possibly TRBD2 for D (5 bases). Trimming pared 11 bases from V and 1 base from J, leaving 14 bases between. CDR1 SGHTA and CDR2 FQGNSA come from the germline V gene. The CDR3 covers 14 residues.

The chain carries TRBV10-3 and TRBJ2-7, with D maybe TRBD2 (5 bases). The CDR3 length is 12 residues. Trimming left V 6 bases short and J 6 bases short, with 12 bases between. Germline loops: CDR1 ENHRY, CDR2 SYGVKD. The DNA for the CDR3 is TGTGCCATCAGCCACGGCGCGGGCGAGCAGTACGTC. Translation: CAISHGAGEQYV.

The chain couples TRBV12-3 or TRBV12-4 to TRBJ1-6; D perhaps matches TRBD1 (5 bases). The CDR3 runs 13 residues. Trimming removed 6 bases from V and 7 bases from J, with 10 bases in between. The CDR3 is CASSGGRNSPLHF. CDR3 DNA sequence: TGTGCCAGCAGCGGGGGTAGGAATTCACCCCTCCACTTT.

This clonotype was found a few times. The rearrangement uses TRBV29-1 and TRBJ1-2, with a possible D match to TRBD1 (5 bases). The CDR3 contains 17 residues. Germline V gene lookup returns CDR1 SQVTM and CDR2 ANQGSEA. Trimming stripped 5 bases from V and 1 base from J, with 23 bases between. The CDR3 region has the DNA TGCAGCGTTTTCACGGGAGGGACCGCAGCCAATAACTATGGCTACACCTTC. The encoded protein is CSVFTGGTAANNYGYTF.

At least ten counts were recorded for this clonotype. This chain joins TRBV7-8 and TRBJ2-2; D possibly corresponds to TRBD2 (5 bases). Trimming took 0 bases from V and 5 from J, leaving 7 bases between them. CDR3 size: 14 residues. CDR1 is SGHVS, CDR2 FQNEAQ, per germline. In DNA form, the CDR3 reads TGTGCCAGCAGCTTAGCGAGGGAAACCGGGGAGCTGTTTTTT. This encodes CASSLARETGELFF.

Regarding this clonotype: The junction shows a germline mismatch at one end, possibly a read error. The chain carries TRBV7-2 and TRBJ1-1; D possibly corresponds to TRBD1 (5 bases). Germline values: CDR1 SGHTA, CDR2 FQGNSA. The CDR3 runs 14 residues. CDR3 sequence reads: CVSSRGTQDWEAFF. In DNA, the CDR3 is TGTGTCAGCAGCCGCGGGACCCAAGATTGGGAAGCTTTCTTT.

Details on this clonotype: Because it lacks the conserved phenylalanine or tryptophan at the end, this CDR3 is likely a read error. The gene calls are TRBV28 and TRBJ2-7; weak D call: TRBD2 (6 bases). The V end lost 4 bases, the J end lost 4 bases, and 14 bases lay between the germline ends. The germline V gene has CDR1 MDHEN and CDR2 SYDVKM. The CDR3 sequence is 14 residues long. The CDR3 nucleotides are TGTGCCAGCAGTTCCCCGATGGAGGGGTACGAGCAGTACATC. It translates to CASSSPMEGYEQYI.

About this clonotype: The germline gene is not matched at one end of the junction; a read error may be the cause. The chain is built from TRBV19 and TRBJ2-4; D remains ambiguous. The CDR3 extends over 13 amino acids. Germline values: CDR1 LNHDA, CDR2 SQIVND (reference sequence). CDR3 in amino acids: CTSSMVGFAIQYF. The DNA for the CDR3 is TGTACCAGTAGTATGGTAGGGTTCGCCATTCAGTACTTC.

The CDR3 is CASSLTFDGYTF. In DNA, the CDR3 is TGTGCCAGCAGCTTAACCTTCGATGGCTACACCTTC. This chain links TRBV7-6 with TRBJ1-2; D ambiguous. CDR3 length equals 12 residues. V was trimmed by 2 bases and J by 6 bases, leaving 7 bases between them. Looked up from germline, CDR1 is SGHVS and CDR2 is FNYEAQ.

As for this clonotype: This may come from a read error, since a much larger clone is one base off. The rearrangement links TRBV7-8 to TRBJ2-3; TRBD2 aligns across 8 bases. The length of the CDR3 is 16 residues. The V gene's germline CDR1 is SGHVS and CDR2 FQNEAQ. J gave up 8 bases and V 0 bases, and 10 bases lay outside the gene matches. The CDR3 reads CASSLAEGLVMGTQYF. The CDR3 bases are TGTGCCAGCAGCTTAGCGGAGGGACTAGTGATGGGTACGCAGTATTTT.

The rearrangement joins TRBV20-1 to TRBJ1-1, with D maybe TRBD1 (5 bases). Germline CDR1 DFQATT, CDR2 SNEGSKA (reference sequence). This CDR3 comprises 14 residues. The germline V and J ends were trimmed by 5 bases and 3 bases, with 16 bases remaining between them. Written as DNA, the CDR3 is TGCAGTGCTCCCCAGAGGGGACCGTACACTGAAGCTTTCTTT. As protein: CSAPQRGPYTEAFF.

This clonotype was recorded only once. In this CDR3 the conserved last residue, phenylalanine or tryptophan, is missing, so a read error is likely. This rearrangement joins TRBV12-5 to TRBJ2-7; the D call may be TRBD1 or TRBD2 (5 bases each). CDR3 size: 15 residues. In germline, CDR1 is LGHNT, CDR2 FRNRAP. V lost 4 bases and J lost 3, with 16 bases in between. The CDR3 DNA sequence: TGTGCTAGTGGTTATGCACCGGGACGGAGCTACGAGCAGTACTAC. It specifies CASGYAPGRSYEQYY.

In this sample, this clonotype turned up a few times. This chain links TRBV6-2 or TRBV6-3 with TRBJ1-2, with unresolved D. Germline V gene data show CDR1 as MNHEY and CDR2 as SVGEGT. The CDR3 is 16 residues long. Between the trimmed V and J ends, which lost 2 bases and 0 bases, there was a span of 13 bases. The CDR3 region has the DNA TGTGCCAGCAGTTACATCCAGCCAGGTGCTAACTATGGCTACACCTTC. Translating gives CASSYIQPGANYGYTF.

This clonotype was observed at least ten times. The chain combines TRBV12-3 or TRBV12-4 with TRBJ2-5, with a tentative D call TRBD2 (6 bases). The CDR3 consists of 14 residues. V was trimmed by 5 bases and J by 3 bases, leaving 13 bases between them. Written as DNA, the CDR3 is TGTGCCAGCAGTAACAGGCGGGAAGAAGAGACCCAGTACTTC. It is translated as CASSNRREEETQYF.

This clonotype has only a few counts. The DNA for the CDR3 is TGCGCCAGCAGTTGGAGCGGGGGGGCCTACGAGCAGTACTTC. Encoded protein: CASSWSGGAYEQYF. The J gene is TRBJ2-7, the V gene TRBV5-1, with TRBD2 matching 10 bases. Germline trimming cut 5 bases from V and 2 bases from J; bases unmatched to any gene: 4. The CDR3 is 14 amino acids. Germline V gene lookup returns CDR1 SGHRS and CDR2 YFSETQ.

This clonotype has a count of ten or more. This chain's CDR3 is CASRPPTGTNSPLHF. The DNA of the CDR3 is TGTGCCAGCAGACCCCCGACAGGGACAAATTCACCCCTCCACTTT. The chain combines TRBV28 with TRBJ1-6; TRBD1 matches at 7 bases. CDR3 size: 15 residues. V shed 6 bases, J shed 7 bases, and the junction held 9 bases outside the gene matches. In germline, CDR1 is MDHEN, CDR2 SYDVKM.

In regard to this clonotype: This may come from a read error, since a much larger clone is one base off. The chain couples TRBV7-4 to TRBJ2-2; no clear D. CDR1 and CDR2 (germline): SGHVT, SQSDAQ. CDR3 length equals 15 residues. V lost 5 bases and J 4 bases, leaving 14 bases between the germline ends. The chain's CDR3 is CASSAPELGTGELFF. In nucleotides, the CDR3 is TGTGCCAGCAGCGCGCCAGAGTTGGGCACCGGGGAGCTGTTTTTT.